This TCR beta chain is drawn from a study of blood T cell repertoires in COVID-19. On the study more broadly: The study drew acute and convalescent COVID-19 samples from the United States, Italy and Spain. Sources were T cells, B-cell-depleted T cells, or PBMCs; the material itself was cDNA or gDNA.

Authors' processing steps: Amplification of reference gene primers was used by the study to estimate nucleated cell counts. Assay used: immunoSEQ multiplex PCR; TCRdb lists only in-frame clones, some missing. V and J calls and clone size are those listed in that table; D and trimming were worked out from the DNA. The data hold about 120,000 clones, with around 83% observed a single time. Germline V gene sequence: CDR1 SGHKS, CDR2 YYEKEE (reference sequence). Trimming pared 1 base from V and 5 bases from J, leaving 10 bases between. The CDR3 sequence is 14 residues long. Seattle patients were enrolled during active infection and followed longitudinally.

The clonotype comes from a woman aged 55-69 years with COVID-19, enrolled during active disease. The material sequenced was peripheral blood. The chain recombines TRBV5-5 with TRBJ1-5; D gene unclear. The CDR3 is CASSLYLEDQPQHF. Written as DNA, the CDR3 is TGTGCCAGCAGCTTGTACCTGGAGGATCAGCCCCAGCATTTT.